Sequencing of this TCR beta chain was carried out in a study of molecular identifiers for immune sequencing clone quantification. TCRdb used MiXCR to reprocess the PCR reads, holding one entry per CDR3 protein. The sample contains around 89,000 distinct CDR3 sequences, under 20% of which appear only once. The table lists this clonotype with many counts. Its antigen is not known. Whole-study findings and limits: Jurkat TCR RNA spiked in from one cell could reportedly be detected among about a million naive cells.

V was trimmed by 1 base and J by 7 bases, leaving 14 bases between them. The CDR3 covers 14 residues. Germline V lookup: CDR1 SEHNR, CDR2 FQNEAQ (reference sequence). The sample taken for sequencing was naive CD8+ T cells from blood, with Jurkat cell RNA spiked in. The subset here: FACS-sorted CD8+CD4-CCR7+CD45RA+ naive T cells. V gene TRBV7-9 combines with J gene TRBJ2-7; D tentatively reads TRBD1 or TRBD2 (5 bases each). The TCR originated in a human donor in good health. Some libraries in this study had Jurkat cell RNA spiked in. This CDR3 is CASSLVEVGEEQYF. CDR3 bases: TGTGCCAGCAGCTTAGTTGAAGTAGGGGAGGAGCAGTACTTC.